Here is one T cell receptor beta chain with its context. Its target is not known. This sample is drawn from a study of PD-1 blockade in classical Hodgkin lymphoma. The study, taken as a whole, reports: When nivolumab was started under 1 year after ASCT, patients were excluded.

Every one of the patients relapsed after autologous stem cell transplantation (brentuximab vedotin exposure was variable). Trimming took off 8 bases at V and 3 bases at J, with 14 bases between the two ends. Germline V lookup: CDR1 MNHNS, CDR2 SASEGT. The CDR3 has 13 amino acids. Only in-frame clones appear in the TCRdb table, and some are missing; sequencing was by immunoSEQ multiplex PCR. The sample contains some 95,000 clones, about 88% of which appear only once. This TCR derives from a human donor with classical Hodgkin lymphoma. The rearrangement joins TRBV6-1 to TRBJ2-7, with D perhaps matching TRBD1 or TRBD2 (6 bases each). The sequencing here drew on peripheral blood mononuclear cells (PBMCs), taken before the second cycle of nivolumab. CDR3 nucleotide sequence: TGTGCCAGCTTACCGGGGGCGTTCTACGAGCAGTACTTC. Translating gives CASLPGAFYEQYF.